These 19 T cell receptor beta chains came from one sample sequenced in a study of blood T cell repertoires in COVID-19. The table came from immunoSEQ multiplex PCR; TCRdb's copy has only in-frame clones and leaves some out. The table shows hundreds of thousands of clones, with less than 90% occurring only once. The material sequenced was PBMCs or T cells enriched from blood (not recorded which). Source of these receptors: a woman in her fifties or sixties in a cohort exposed to, infected with or recovered from COVID-19 (not recorded which).

J is TRBJ1-2 and V is TRBV5-1; 7 positions match TRBD1. The junction had 6 bases not matched to a gene; V was cut back by 0 bases and J by 4 bases. Germline CDR1 SGHRS, CDR2 YFSETQ. The CDR3 is 15 residues long. The CDR3 DNA reads TGCGCCAGCAGCTTGGCCCCAGGGGGTGGCTATGGCTACACCTTC. This codes for CASSLAPGGGYGYTF.

The chain links TRBV11-3 to TRBJ2-7; a weak D match, TRBD2 (5 bases). V was pared by 2 bases and J by 3 bases, with 20 bases between. This CDR3 contains 17 residues. Per germline, CDR1 SGHNT and CDR2 YENEEA. Here the CDR3 DNA reads TGTGCCAGCAGCTTATATGGACCCGTAAGAGGGATCTACGAGCAGTACTTC. Encoded protein: CASSLYGPVRGIYEQYF.

The chain couples TRBV28 to TRBJ1-5, with 7 nucleotides matching TRBD1. CDR1 is MDHEN, CDR2 SYDVKM, per germline. V shed 6 bases, J shed 5 bases, and the junction held 7 bases outside the gene matches. This CDR3 region has 14 residues. The CDR3 is CASRLTGVHQPQHF. CDR3 sequence (DNA): TGTGCCAGCAGATTAACAGGGGTCCATCAGCCCCAGCATTTT.

The chain is built from TRBV5-1 and TRBJ2-5, with TRBD2 matching 9 bases. Germline CDR1 and CDR2: SGHRS and YFSETQ. Losses at the gene ends were 1 base for V and 4 bases for J; bases not matched to a gene: 8. The CDR3 contains 16 residues. CDR3 in DNA: TGCGCCAGCAGCTTGACTGGTAGCGGGGGTGGAGAGACCCAGTACTTC. This sequence encodes CASSLTGSGGGETQYF.

The chain is built from TRBV19 and TRBJ2-2; perhaps TRBD1 as D (6 bases). Trimming cost V 5 bases and J 0 bases, with 10 bases left between them. The germline gives CDR1 LNHDA, CDR2 SQIVND (reference sequence). CDR3 length equals 15 residues. For the CDR3, the DNA is TGTGCCAGTAGTCCCCGGACAGCGAACACCGGGGAGCTGTTTTTT. It specifies CASSPRTANTGELFF.

This clone was picked up many times. The chain joins TRBV12-3 or TRBV12-4 to TRBJ2-4, with unresolved D. Trimming pared 6 bases from V and 8 bases from J, leaving 14 bases between. The CDR3 has 13 amino acids. The CDR3 reads CASSLSTVHIQYF. In DNA, the CDR3 is TGTGCCAGCAGCCTAAGTACTGTCCACATTCAGTACTTC.

Turning to this clone: A junction boundary mismatches the germline segment, possibly from a read error. The chain links TRBV7-7 to TRBJ2-3; unclear D gene. This CDR3 has 13 amino acids. The V gene's germline CDR1 is SSHAT and CDR2 FNYEAQ (reference sequence). In nucleotides, the CDR3 is TGTGCTAGCAGCTTATCTCTATCAGATACGCAGTATTTT. Encoded protein: CASSLSLSDTQYF.

This clone has more than one count but fewer than ten. CDR3 in DNA: TGTGCCAGCAGCATATCGACAGGGGGCTATGGCTACACCTTC. It is translated as CASSISTGGYGYTF. This rearrangement joins TRBV7-8 to TRBJ1-2; 9 positions match TRBD1. CDR1 and CDR2 (germline): SGHVS, FQNEAQ. This CDR3 is built from 14 residues. J gave up 4 bases and V 5 bases, and 5 bases lay outside the gene matches.

V is TRBV10-3 and J is TRBJ2-1; 10 positions agree with TRBD1. The CDR3 has 15 amino acids. The germline V gene encodes CDR1 ENHRY and CDR2 SYGVKD. The trim removed 7 bases at V and 7 bases at J, leaving 10 bases unmatched. The CDR3 bases are TGTGCCATCACCAAGGGAGGGGACAGGGGTAATGAGCAGTTCTTC. Translation gives CAITKGGDRGNEQFF.

The gene calls are TRBV13 and TRBJ1-4; D unclear. Trimming took off 4 bases at V and 8 bases at J, with 14 bases between the two ends. Germline CDR1 PRHDT, CDR2 FYEKMQ (reference sequence). The CDR3 is 14 amino acids. Here the CDR3 reads CASSSLGVKEKLFF. The CDR3 nucleotides are TGTGCCAGCAGCTCCCTCGGGGTGAAGGAAAAACTGTTTTTT.

The chain has TRBV7-2 and TRBJ1-4, with TRBD1 as a possible D gene (6 bases). Germline V gives CDR1 SGHTA, CDR2 FQGNSA. CDR3 length: 14 residues. V lost 5 bases, J lost 7 bases, and 14 bases lay in between. CDR3 DNA sequence: TGTGCCAGCAGCCCAAGGACAGTGGCTGAAAAACTGTTTTTT. As protein: CASSPRTVAEKLFF.

The CDR3 sequence: CASSQKTSGENTGELFF. CDR3 nucleotide sequence: TGTGCCAGCAGCCAAAAGACTAGCGGGGAGAACACCGGGGAGCTGTTTTTT. The chain has TRBV4-2 and TRBJ2-2; 11 nucleotides match TRBD2. V lost 2 bases and J lost 1; bases outside the gene matches: 3. Germline assignment: CDR1 LGHNA and CDR2 YNFKEQ. This CDR3 has 17 amino acids.

The chain couples TRBV9 to TRBJ2-2, with D possibly being TRBD1 (6 bases). Germline-derived CDR1 and CDR2 are SGDLS and YYNGEE. The CDR3 runs 14 residues. V lost 5 bases, J lost 0 bases, and 8 bases lay in between. The CDR3, as DNA: TGTGCCAGCAGTTCAGGGGCGAACACCGGGGAGCTGTTTTTT. Its translation is CASSSGANTGELFF.

The V call is TRBV4-2, the J call TRBJ2-7; possibly TRBD2 for D (6 bases). CDR1 and CDR2 from the germline V gene are LGHNA and YNFKEQ. The CDR3 has 13 amino acids. Trimming stripped 1 base from V and 6 bases from J, with 10 bases between. The CDR3 loop reads CASSQGRAGEQYF. CDR3 bases: TGTGCCAGCAGCCAAGGGAGAGCGGGCGAGCAGTACTTC.

The rearrangement links TRBV28 to TRBJ1-5, with D possibly TRBD1 on 5 matching bases. The CDR3 is 17 amino acids. Trimming took off 4 bases at V and 8 bases at J, with 24 bases between the two ends. CDR1 and CDR2 from the germline V gene are MDHEN and SYDVKM. The CDR3 bases are TGTGCCAGCAGTTCGACTCGACGGACATGGGCTGTGAAGCCCCAGCATTTT. It encodes CASSSTRRTWAVKPQHF.

This sequence joins TRBV7-6 and TRBJ2-5, with TRBD2 matching 10 bases. This CDR3 region has 18 residues. Looked up from germline, CDR1 is SGHVS and CDR2 is FNYEAQ. The junction had 13 bases not matched to a gene; V was cut back by 5 bases and J by 1 base. As DNA, the CDR3 is TGTGCCAGCAGCCCCCGCCGAACTAGCGGGGTGTCCCAAGAGACCCAGTACTTC. Translation gives CASSPRRTSGVSQETQYF. The entire variable domain, with the rest obtained from reference TRBV7-6 and TRBJ2-5, is as follows: GAGVSQSPRYKVTKRGQDVALRCDPISGHVSLYWYRQALGQGPEFLTYFNYEAQQDKSGLPNDRFSAERPEGSISTLTIQRTEQRDSAMYRCASSPRRTSGVSQETQYFGPGTRLLVL.

This chain links TRBV2 with TRBJ2-1; no clear D gene. Germline CDR1 is SNHLY and CDR2 is FYNNEI. The CDR3 sequence is 14 residues long. V was clipped by 4 bases and J by 1 base, with 8 bases between them. CDR3 region: CASSATFSYNEQFF. The CDR3 DNA follows: TGTGCCAGCAGTGCAACATTTTCCTACAATGAGCAGTTCTTC.

This clone has just a few counts. This sequence joins TRBV2 and TRBJ1-5; 7 bases are a match to TRBD1. Trimming removed 11 bases from V and 4 bases from J; junction bases left unmatched: 14. The germline CDR1 and CDR2 sequences are SNHLY and FYNNEI. CDR3 size: 15 residues. The CDR3 loop is CACTPTGQPNQPQHF. In nucleotides, the CDR3 is TGTGCCTGCACCCCTACGGGACAGCCGAATCAGCCCCAGCATTTT.

This clone appeared once. A junction boundary mismatches the germline segment, possibly from a read error. The J gene is TRBJ1-1, the V gene TRBV6-6; D might be TRBD1 (5 bases). CDR1 and CDR2 from the germline V gene are MNHNY and SVGAGI (reference sequence). The CDR3 spans 12 residues. The CDR3 loop is CASTKFGAEPLF. In DNA form, the CDR3 reads TGTGCCAGCACCAAATTTGGGGCAGAGCCTCTCTTT.